This T cell receptor beta chain was sequenced during a study of identical twins. Regarding this clonotype: Its target is unknown.

TCRdb analysed the 5' RACE reads with MiXCR anew, one entry per CDR3 protein. The table includes just over 450,000 distinct CDR3 sequences, 12% to 15% detected once. The CDR3 runs to 16 residues. The V end lost 5 bases, the J end lost 3 bases, and 20 bases lay between the germline ends. From germline, CDR1 is SGHAT and CDR2 FQNNGV. Study results and limitations: Abundant cord blood beta clonotypes carried fewer insertions; memory repertoires showed none. Surplus twin overlap in beta out-of-frame sequences was less pronounced.

This same sample was also taken into another study, of yellow fever vaccine responses in identical twins. From that report: Reportedly, the T cell response mounted by twins to vaccine seemed partly convergent, partly personalized.

J is TRBJ2-7 and V is TRBV11-2, with D possibly being TRBD2 (5 bases). The material sequenced was CD4+ T cells sorted from blood. The receptor comes from a woman aged 18-29 years in good health. The chain's CDR3 is CASSNTDWNLNYEQYF. Here the CDR3 DNA reads TGTGCCAGCAGCAATACGGACTGGAACCTAAACTACGAGCAGTACTTC.